Each of the 19 T cell receptor beta chains below was sequenced from the same sample in a study of beta chain features in type 1 diabetes. Study observations and caveats: The study found moderately but significantly shorter TCRB CDR3s in all four CD4+ subsets of Type 1 diabetes patients.

What these receptors recognize is not known. Every bit of the isolated RNA underwent reverse transcription, so sequencing read expressed TCRB transcripts. Sequencing was performed with immunoSEQ multiplex PCR; in TCRdb, only in-frame clones are kept and a portion is missing. The sample holds about 15,000 clones, about 70% seen once. Sequenced input: Tregs from blood. These receptors all come from a man younger than 45 with type 1 diabetes.

This clone was recorded only once. The V and J genes are TRBV10-1 and TRBJ2-1, with a tentative D call TRBD2 (6 bases). This CDR3 comprises 11 residues. The V gene's germline CDR1 is WNHNN and CDR2 SYGVQD (reference sequence). V was cut by 7 bases and J by 9 bases, with 10 bases left in between. CDR3: CASMGRGEQFF. Here the CDR3 DNA reads TGCGCCAGCATGGGGCGGGGTGAGCAGTTCTTC.

The chain carries TRBV11-1 and TRBJ2-7, with 9 bases identical to TRBD1. The CDR3 runs to 15 residues. CDR1 is SGHAT and CDR2 is FQDESV in the germline V gene (reference sequence). The junction had 15 bases not matched to a gene; V was cut back by 6 bases and J by 9 bases. Written as DNA, the CDR3 is TGTGCCAGCAGTACCTCGACAGGGGGAGTCGTGCGGCAGTACTTC. Translating it yields CASSTSTGGVVRQYF.

J is TRBJ2-2 and V is TRBV7-2, with 10 positions matching TRBD1. The junction had 4 bases not matched to a gene; V was cut back by 5 bases and J by 4 bases. Germline V gene sequence: CDR1 SGHTA, CDR2 FQGNSA. This CDR3 region has 15 residues. The CDR3 DNA sequence: TGTGCCAGCAGCCTCCGGACAGGGGGCACCGGGGAGCTGTTTTTT. Translated: CASSLRTGGTGELFF.

V and J are TRBV4-2 and TRBJ2-5; 9 nucleotides align to TRBD2. V shed 5 bases and J 3 bases; nucleotides not matched to a gene: 16. The CDR3 totals 18 residues. The V gene's germline CDR1 is LGHNA and CDR2 YNFKEQ. CDR3 sequence reads: CASSSLDPGLAGKETQYF. The DNA for the CDR3 is TGTGCCAGCAGCTCCTTGGACCCAGGGCTAGCGGGAAAAGAGACCCAGTACTTC.

This chain links TRBV6-1 with TRBJ1-5, with 9 bases aligning to TRBD1. Germline-derived CDR1 and CDR2 are MNHNS and SASEGT. This CDR3 has 14 amino acids. Trimming cost V 6 bases and J 1 base; bases outside gene matches: 1. The CDR3, as DNA: TGTGCCAGCAGGGGGACAGGGAGCAATCAGCCCCAGCATTTT. It is translated as CASRGTGSNQPQHF.

The chain joins TRBV5-5 to TRBJ2-1; 13 nucleotides align to TRBD2. From germline, CDR1 is SGHKS and CDR2 YYEKEE (reference sequence). The V segment lost 4 bases and the J segment 9 bases; nucleotides outside the gene matches: 7. The CDR3 contains 15 residues. The DNA for the CDR3 is TGTGCCAGCAGCGGGACTAGCGGGGTTATCGGTGAGCAGTTCTTC. It specifies CASSGTSGVIGEQFF.

With respect to this clone: Sequence at one end of the junction differs from germline and may be a read error. J is TRBJ2-1 and V is TRBV6-1; 7 bases fit TRBD2. Germline CDR1 is MNHNS and CDR2 is SASEGT. This CDR3 contains 14 residues. CDR3 sequence reads: CASSEGSSGNVQFF. CDR3 bases: TGTGCCAGCAGTGAAGGGTCGAGCGGGAATGTGCAGTTCTTC.

The V gene is TRBV5-5, the J gene TRBJ2-3; 8 nucleotides agree with TRBD1. Germline V gene lookup returns CDR1 SGHKS and CDR2 YYEKEE (reference sequence). V gave up 4 bases and J gave up 2 bases; unmatched junction bases: 9. CDR3 length: 16 residues. For the CDR3, the DNA is TGTGCCAGCAGCCCGGTCGGACAGGGAAACACAGATACGCAGTATTTT. Protein: CASSPVGQGNTDTQYF. Variable domain in full (rest from reference TRBV5-5 and TRBJ2-3): DAGVTQSPTHLIKTRGQQVTLRCSPISGHKSVSWYQQVLGQGPQFIFQYYEKEERGRGNFPDRFSARQFPNYSSELNVNALLLGDSALYLCASSPVGQGNTDTQYFGPGTRLTVL.

V usage is TRBV7-9 and J usage is TRBJ1-1; D may be TRBD1 (5 bases). The germline CDR1 and CDR2 sequences are SEHNR and FQNEAQ (reference sequence). V lost 5 bases and J 0 bases, leaving 10 bases between the germline ends. CDR3 length: 14 residues. CDR3 in DNA: TGTGCCAGCAGCCGCTCGGGGGTGAACACTGAAGCTTTCTTT. This sequence encodes CASSRSGVNTEAFF.

This rearrangement joins TRBV5-1 to TRBJ1-2; 7 bases line up with TRBD1. The CDR3 is 14 amino acids. CDR1 and CDR2 from the germline V gene are SGHRS and YFSETQ. V was clipped by 4 bases and J by 2 bases; unmatched bases: 5. The CDR3 nucleotides are TGCGCCAGCAGCCCCGAGACAGGGAACTATGGCTACACCTTC. It codes for CASSPETGNYGYTF.

This chain uses TRBV12-5 with TRBJ1-1; 8 positions match TRBD1. CDR1 and CDR2 (germline): LGHNT, FRNRAP. Germline trimming cut 4 bases from V and 11 bases from J; bases unmatched to any gene: 6. CDR3 length: 12 residues. This CDR3 is CASGSQGARAFF. CDR3 nucleotides: TGTGCTAGTGGTTCTCAGGGGGCGCGGGCTTTCTTT.

The genes are TRBV6-6 and TRBJ1-2, with D hard to call. V was pared by 4 bases and J by 4 bases, with 7 bases between. This CDR3 spans 12 amino acids. Germline assignment: CDR1 MNHNY and CDR2 SVGAGI (reference sequence). Written as DNA, the CDR3 is TGTGCCAGCAGTTCCCTGAGCTATGGCTACACCTTC. Residues: CASSSLSYGYTF.

A few counts support this clone. The DNA for the CDR3 is TGCGCCAGCAGCAACCCGGGACAGTGGAAAGCCTACGAGCAGTACTTC. It codes for CASSNPGQWKAYEQYF. This chain joins TRBV5-1 and TRBJ2-7; 7 bases are a match to TRBD1. J gave up 2 bases and V 4 bases, and 12 bases lay outside the gene matches. This CDR3 spans 16 amino acids. CDR1 is SGHRS, CDR2 YFSETQ, per germline. The full variable domain, rest sourced from reference TRBV5-1 and TRBJ2-7, is KAGVTQTPRYLIKTRGQQVTLSCSPISGHRSVSWYQQTPGQGLQFLFEYFSETQRNKGNFPGRFSGRQFSNSRSEMNVSTLELGDSALYLCASSNPGQWKAYEQYFGPGTRLTVT.

This clone was recorded a few times. For the CDR3, the DNA is TGTGCCTGGAGCCTTAGGGCGGGGGCCACAGATACGCAGTATTTT. Residues: CAWSLRAGATDTQYF. V gene TRBV30 combines with J gene TRBJ2-3; tentative D call: TRBD2 (7 bases). The germline V gene encodes CDR1 GTSNPN and CDR2 SVGIG (reference sequence). This CDR3 comprises 15 residues. The V and J ends lost 3 bases and 2 bases respectively, with 15 bases between them.

The count of this clone is one. One end of the junction does not line up with germline, which may come from a read error. The chain combines TRBV5-1 with TRBJ2-1, with 12 bases identical to TRBD1. Germline CDR1 and CDR2: SGHRS and YFSETQ. The CDR3 has 15 amino acids. The CDR3 region has the DNA TGCGCCAGCGGCTTCGGGACAGGGGGCTTCGGTGAGCAGTTCTTC. It codes for CASGFGTGGFGEQFF.

V gene TRBV19 combines with J gene TRBJ2-7; tentatively, D is TRBD2 (5 bases). V was clipped by 7 bases and J by 5 bases, with 15 bases between them. Germline CDR1 reads LNHDA; CDR2 reads SQIVND (reference sequence). This CDR3 is 13 amino acids long. The CDR3 nucleotides read TGTGCCAGTACCCCCTCTCACGGGGACGAGCAGTACTTC. Translating gives CASTPSHGDEQYF.

The chain links TRBV19 to TRBJ2-5; weak D call: TRBD1 (5 bases). Looked up from germline, CDR1 is LNHDA and CDR2 is SQIVND (reference sequence). The CDR3 consists of 13 residues. The ends were cut back, 4 bases at V and 2 bases at J, with 8 bases in the middle. Here the CDR3 reads CASSRGRQETQYF. CDR3 DNA: TGTGCCAGTAGTAGGGGCAGGCAAGAGACCCAGTACTTC.

The chain links TRBV5-6 to TRBJ2-3; TRBD2 matches at 8 bases. The CDR3 covers 16 residues. CDR1 and CDR2 (germline): SGHDT, YYEEEE. Trimming at V came to 4 bases and at J to 1 base, leaving 8 bases not matched to a gene. Written as DNA, the CDR3 is TGTGCCAGCAGCCTTCGGGGGGGCCAAGGCACAGATACGCAGTATTTT. The encoded protein is CASSLRGGQGTDTQYF.

J is TRBJ2-7 and V is TRBV18, with unresolved D. The CDR3 runs 12 residues. Per the germline V gene, CDR1 is KGHSH and CDR2 is LQKENI. Trimming removed 4 bases from V and 7 bases from J, with 11 bases in between. In nucleotides, the CDR3 is TGTGCCAGCTCACAGGAGACCCTGGAGCAGTACTTC. Translation gives CASSQETLEQYF.